This T cell receptor (beta chain) appears in the sequencing data of a study of blood T cell repertoires in COVID-19. In the study overall: The samples span acute and convalescent COVID-19 from the United States, Italy and Spain.

This clone was seen more than once but under ten times. In the study's own analysis: Nucleated cell counts were estimated from reference gene primer amplification. Sequencing was performed with immunoSEQ multiplex PCR; in TCRdb, only in-frame clones are kept and a portion is missing. V, J and clone size reflect that table, while D and trimming were determined from the DNA. The sample has around 190,000 clones, roughly four fifths seen once. This CDR3 is built from 15 residues. With V trimmed by 7 bases and J by 4 bases, 12 bases remained unmatched. From germline, CDR1 is SNHLY and CDR2 FYNNEI. The TCR sequence derives from a man aged 35-49 years who had recovered from COVID-19. This chain connects TRBV2 to TRBJ1-1; 7 bases align to TRBD1. Sequencing input: PBMCs or T cells enriched from blood (not recorded which). CDR3 coding DNA: TGTGCCAGCACCCCATTACGTGGGGACAGCACTGAAGCTTTCTTT. Its translation: CASTPLRGDSTEAFF.